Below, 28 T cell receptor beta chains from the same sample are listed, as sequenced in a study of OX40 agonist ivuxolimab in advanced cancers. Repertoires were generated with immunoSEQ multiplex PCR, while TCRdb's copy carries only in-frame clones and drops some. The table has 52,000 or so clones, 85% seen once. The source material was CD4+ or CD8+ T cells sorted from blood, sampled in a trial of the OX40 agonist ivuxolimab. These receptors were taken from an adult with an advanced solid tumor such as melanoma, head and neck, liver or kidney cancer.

CDR3 in DNA: TGTGCCAGCAGCCCTTGGCTAGCAGGCACAGATACGCAGTATTTT. Protein product: CASSPWLAGTDTQYF. The chain carries TRBV11-2 and TRBJ2-3, with D possibly matching TRBD2 (5 bases). Trimming shortened V by 5 bases and J by 1 base, and 13 bases separated the two germline ends. The CDR3 runs 15 residues. Looked up from germline, CDR1 is SGHAT and CDR2 is FQNNGV.

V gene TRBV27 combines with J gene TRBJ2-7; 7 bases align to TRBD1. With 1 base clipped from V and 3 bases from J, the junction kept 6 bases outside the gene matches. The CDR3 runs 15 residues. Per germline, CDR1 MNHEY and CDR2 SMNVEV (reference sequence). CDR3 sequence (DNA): TGTGCCAGCAGTTTATTCTGGGACAGAGGCTACGAGCAGTACTTC. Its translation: CASSLFWDRGYEQYF.

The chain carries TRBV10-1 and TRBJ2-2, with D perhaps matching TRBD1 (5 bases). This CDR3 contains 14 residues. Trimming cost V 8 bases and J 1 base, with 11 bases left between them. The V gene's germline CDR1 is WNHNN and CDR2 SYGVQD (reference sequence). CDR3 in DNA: TGCGCCAGCCAGGGTCCGGGGAACACCGGGGAGCTGTTTTTT. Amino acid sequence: CASQGPGNTGELFF.

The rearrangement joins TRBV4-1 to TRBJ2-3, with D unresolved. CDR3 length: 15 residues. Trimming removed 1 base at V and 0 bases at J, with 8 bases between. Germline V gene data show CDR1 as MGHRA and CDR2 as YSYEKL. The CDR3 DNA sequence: TGCGCCAGCAGCCAAGGCCAGATTAGCACAGATACGCAGTATTTT. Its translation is CASSQGQISTDTQYF.

The CDR3 DNA is TGTGCCAGCAGAACGGACGCCTCCTTCGCCGGGGAGCTGTTTTTT. This sequence encodes CASRTDASFAGELFF. J is TRBJ2-2 and V is TRBV6-5; D gene ambiguous. The CDR3 runs 15 residues. V was pared by 6 bases and J by 6 bases, with 17 bases between. Germline CDR1 reads MNHEY; CDR2 reads SVGAGI.

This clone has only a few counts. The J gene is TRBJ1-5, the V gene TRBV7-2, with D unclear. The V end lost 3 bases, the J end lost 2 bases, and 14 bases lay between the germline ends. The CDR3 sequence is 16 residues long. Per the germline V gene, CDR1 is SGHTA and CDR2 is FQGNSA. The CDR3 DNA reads TGTGCCAGCAGCTTTAAAGGGTCCGGTGGCAATCAGCCCCAGCATTTT. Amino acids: CASSFKGSGGNQPQHF.

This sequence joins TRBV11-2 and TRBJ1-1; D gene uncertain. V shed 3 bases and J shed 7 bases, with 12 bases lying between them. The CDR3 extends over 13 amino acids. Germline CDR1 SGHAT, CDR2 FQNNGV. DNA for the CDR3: TGTGCCAGCAGCTTCGCAGAGGGAAATGAAGCTTTCTTT. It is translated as CASSFAEGNEAFF.

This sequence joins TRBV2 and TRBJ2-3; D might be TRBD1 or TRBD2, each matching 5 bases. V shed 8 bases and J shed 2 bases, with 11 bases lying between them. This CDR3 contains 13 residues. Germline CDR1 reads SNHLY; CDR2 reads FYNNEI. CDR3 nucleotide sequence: TGTGCCAGCGGGGGACGGATCACAGATACGCAGTATTTT. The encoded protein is CASGGRITDTQYF.

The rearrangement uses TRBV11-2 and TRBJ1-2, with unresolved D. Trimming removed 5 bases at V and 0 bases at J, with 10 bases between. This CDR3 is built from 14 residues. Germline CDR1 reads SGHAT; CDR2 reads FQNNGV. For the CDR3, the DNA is TGTGCCAGCAGCCACTCCGGGTCTAACTATGGCTACACCTTC. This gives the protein CASSHSGSNYGYTF.

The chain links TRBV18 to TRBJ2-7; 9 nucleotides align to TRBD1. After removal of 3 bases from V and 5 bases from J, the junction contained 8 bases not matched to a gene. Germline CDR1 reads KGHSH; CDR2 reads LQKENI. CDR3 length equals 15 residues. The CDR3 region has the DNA TGTGCCAGCTCACCGGGCTTGGGACAGGGCCACGAGCAGTACTTC. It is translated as CASSPGLGQGHEQYF.

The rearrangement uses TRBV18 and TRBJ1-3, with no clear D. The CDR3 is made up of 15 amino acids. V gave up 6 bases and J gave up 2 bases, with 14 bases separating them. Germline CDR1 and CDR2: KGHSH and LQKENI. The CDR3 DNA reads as TGTGCCAGCTCCCCAGCCGGGTCCACTGGAAACACCATATATTTT. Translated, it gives CASSPAGSTGNTIYF.

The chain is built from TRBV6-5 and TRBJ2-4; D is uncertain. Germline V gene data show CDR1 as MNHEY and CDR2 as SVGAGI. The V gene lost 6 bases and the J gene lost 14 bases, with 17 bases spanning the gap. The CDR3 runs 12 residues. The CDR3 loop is CASRGAGPRKYF. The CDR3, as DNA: TGTGCCAGCAGGGGCGCAGGACCGAGGAAGTACTTC.

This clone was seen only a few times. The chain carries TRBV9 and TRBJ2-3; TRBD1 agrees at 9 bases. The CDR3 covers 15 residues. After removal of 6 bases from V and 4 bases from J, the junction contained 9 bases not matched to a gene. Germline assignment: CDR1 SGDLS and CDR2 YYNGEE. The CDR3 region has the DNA TGTGCCAGCACCCGGGGGGACAGGGTCGCAGATACGCAGTATTTT. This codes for CASTRGDRVADTQYF. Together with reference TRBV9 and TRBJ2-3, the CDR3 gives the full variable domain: DSGVTQTPKHLITATGQRVTLRCSPRSGDLSVYWYQQSLDQGLQFLIQYYNGEERAKGNILERFSAQQFPDLHSELNLSSLELGDSALYFCASTRGDRVADTQYFGPGTRLTVL.

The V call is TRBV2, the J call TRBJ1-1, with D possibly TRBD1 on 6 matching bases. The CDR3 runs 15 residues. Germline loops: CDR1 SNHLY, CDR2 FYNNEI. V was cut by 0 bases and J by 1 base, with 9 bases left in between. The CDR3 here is CASSEAGGRNTEAFF. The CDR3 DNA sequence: TGTGCCAGCAGTGAAGCGGGGGGGCGGAACACTGAAGCTTTCTTT.

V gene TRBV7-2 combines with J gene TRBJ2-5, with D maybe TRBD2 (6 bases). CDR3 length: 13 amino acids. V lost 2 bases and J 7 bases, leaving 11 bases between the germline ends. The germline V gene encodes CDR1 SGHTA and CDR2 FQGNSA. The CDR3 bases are TGTGCCAGCAGCTTAAGTCGGGGAGGGACCCAGTACTTC. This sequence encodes CASSLSRGGTQYF. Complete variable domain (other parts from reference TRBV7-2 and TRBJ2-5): GAGVSQSPSNKVTEKGKDVELRCDPISGHTALYWYRQSLGQGLEFLIYFQGNSAPDKSGLPSDRFSAERTGGSVSTLTIQRTQQEDSAVYLCASSLSRGGTQYFGPGTRLLVL.

CDR3 sequence (DNA): TGTGCCAGCAGCCCGGGAATCCGAGAGACCCAGTACTTC. This encodes CASSPGIRETQYF. V and J are TRBV11-1 and TRBJ2-5; TRBD2 is a possible D gene (5 bases). V gave up 5 bases and J gave up 4 bases, with 11 bases separating them. CDR3 size: 13 residues. CDR1 is SGHAT and CDR2 is FQDESV in the germline V gene (reference sequence).

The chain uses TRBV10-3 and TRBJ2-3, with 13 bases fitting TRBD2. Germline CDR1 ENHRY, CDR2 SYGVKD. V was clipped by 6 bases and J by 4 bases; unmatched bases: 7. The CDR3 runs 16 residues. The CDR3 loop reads CAIRKQLAGGPDTQYF. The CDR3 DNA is TGTGCCATCAGAAAACAACTAGCGGGGGGGCCAGATACGCAGTATTTT.

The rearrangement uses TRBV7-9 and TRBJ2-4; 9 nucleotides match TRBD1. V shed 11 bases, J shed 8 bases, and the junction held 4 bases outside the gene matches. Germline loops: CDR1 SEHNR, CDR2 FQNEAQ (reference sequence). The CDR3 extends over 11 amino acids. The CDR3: CASGTGYIQYF. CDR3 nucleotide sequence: TGTGCCTCCGGGACAGGGTACATTCAGTACTTC.

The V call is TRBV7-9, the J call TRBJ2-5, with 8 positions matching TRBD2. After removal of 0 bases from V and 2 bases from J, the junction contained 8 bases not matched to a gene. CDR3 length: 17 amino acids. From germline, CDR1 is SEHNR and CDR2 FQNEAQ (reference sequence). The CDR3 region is CASSLATVLAAQETQYF. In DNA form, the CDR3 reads TGTGCCAGCAGCTTAGCGACAGTACTAGCGGCTCAAGAGACCCAGTACTTC.

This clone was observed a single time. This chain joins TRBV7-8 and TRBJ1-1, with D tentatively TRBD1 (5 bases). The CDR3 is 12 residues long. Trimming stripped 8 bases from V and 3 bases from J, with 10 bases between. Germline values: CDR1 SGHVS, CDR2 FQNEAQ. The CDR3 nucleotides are TGTGCCAGCGCAGGGAGTGACACTGAAGCTTTCTTT. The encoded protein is CASAGSDTEAFF.

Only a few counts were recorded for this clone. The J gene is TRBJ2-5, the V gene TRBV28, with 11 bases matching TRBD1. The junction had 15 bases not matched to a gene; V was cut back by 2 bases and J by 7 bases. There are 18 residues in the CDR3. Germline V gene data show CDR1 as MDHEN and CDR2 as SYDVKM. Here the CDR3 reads CASSLGTQGTGGVGTQYF. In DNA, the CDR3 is TGTGCCAGCAGTTTAGGGACTCAGGGGACAGGGGGGGTAGGGACCCAGTACTTC. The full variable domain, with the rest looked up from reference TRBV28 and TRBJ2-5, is DVKVTQSSRYLVKRTGEKVFLECVQDMDHENMFWYRQDPGLGLRLIYFSYDVKMKEKGDIPEGYSVSREKKERFSLILESASTNQTSMYLCASSLGTQGTGGVGTQYFGPGTRLLVL.

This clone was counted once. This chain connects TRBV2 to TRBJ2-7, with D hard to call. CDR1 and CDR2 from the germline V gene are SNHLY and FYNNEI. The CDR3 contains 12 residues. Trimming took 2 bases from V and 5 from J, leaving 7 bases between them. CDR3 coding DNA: TGTGCCAGCAGTGAATTCGAACACGAGCAGTACTTC. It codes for CASSEFEHEQYF.

This CDR3 is CSVRGGQGLYEQYF. The CDR3 region has the DNA TGCAGCGTTCGCGGGGGACAGGGCCTGTACGAGCAGTACTTC. V usage is TRBV29-1 and J usage is TRBJ2-7; 9 positions match TRBD1. The length of the CDR3 is 14 residues. The germline CDR1 and CDR2 sequences are SQVTM and ANQGSEA. The junction had 9 bases not matched to a gene; V was cut back by 5 bases and J by 4 bases.

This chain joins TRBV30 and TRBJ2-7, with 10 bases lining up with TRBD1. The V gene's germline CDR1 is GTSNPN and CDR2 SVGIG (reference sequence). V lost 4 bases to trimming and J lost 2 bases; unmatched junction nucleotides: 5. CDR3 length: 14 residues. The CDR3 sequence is CAWKTGGSAYEQYF. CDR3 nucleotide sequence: TGTGCCTGGAAGACAGGGGGCTCAGCCTACGAGCAGTACTTC. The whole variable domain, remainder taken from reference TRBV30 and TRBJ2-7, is SQTIHQWPATLVQPVGSPLSLECTVEGTSNPNLYWYRQAAGRGLQLLFYSVGIGQISSEVPQNLSASRPQDRQFILSSKKLLLSDSGFYLCAWKTGGSAYEQYFGPGTRLTVT.

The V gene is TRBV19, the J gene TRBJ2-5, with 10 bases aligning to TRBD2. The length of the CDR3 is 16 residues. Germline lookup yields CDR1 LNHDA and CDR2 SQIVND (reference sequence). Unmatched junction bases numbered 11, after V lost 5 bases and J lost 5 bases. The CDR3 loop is CASSLQPGLALETQYF. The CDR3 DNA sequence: TGTGCCAGTAGTCTGCAACCGGGACTAGCGTTGGAGACCCAGTACTTC.

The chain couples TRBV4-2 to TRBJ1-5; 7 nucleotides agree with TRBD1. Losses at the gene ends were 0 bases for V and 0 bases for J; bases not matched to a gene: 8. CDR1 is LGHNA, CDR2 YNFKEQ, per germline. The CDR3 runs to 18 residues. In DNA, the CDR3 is TGTGCCAGCAGCCAAGATTCGCAGGGGGGTTTTAGCAATCAGCCCCAGCATTTT. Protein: CASSQDSQGGFSNQPQHF.

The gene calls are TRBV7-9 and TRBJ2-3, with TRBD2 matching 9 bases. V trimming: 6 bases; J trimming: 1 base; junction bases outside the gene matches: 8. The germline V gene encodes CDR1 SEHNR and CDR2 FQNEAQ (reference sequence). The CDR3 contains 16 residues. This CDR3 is CASRAWREGGTDTQYF. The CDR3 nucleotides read TGTGCCAGCAGGGCTTGGCGGGAGGGGGGCACAGATACGCAGTATTTT.

Written as DNA, the CDR3 is TGCAGCGTTGGCCCCCGGGACAAAGAAGCTTTCTTT. Its protein product is CSVGPRDKEAFF. The chain uses TRBV29-1 and TRBJ1-1; tentatively, D is TRBD1 (6 bases). This CDR3 comprises 12 residues. Between the trimmed V and J ends, which lost 4 bases and 8 bases, there was a span of 14 bases. The germline V gene has CDR1 SQVTM and CDR2 ANQGSEA.